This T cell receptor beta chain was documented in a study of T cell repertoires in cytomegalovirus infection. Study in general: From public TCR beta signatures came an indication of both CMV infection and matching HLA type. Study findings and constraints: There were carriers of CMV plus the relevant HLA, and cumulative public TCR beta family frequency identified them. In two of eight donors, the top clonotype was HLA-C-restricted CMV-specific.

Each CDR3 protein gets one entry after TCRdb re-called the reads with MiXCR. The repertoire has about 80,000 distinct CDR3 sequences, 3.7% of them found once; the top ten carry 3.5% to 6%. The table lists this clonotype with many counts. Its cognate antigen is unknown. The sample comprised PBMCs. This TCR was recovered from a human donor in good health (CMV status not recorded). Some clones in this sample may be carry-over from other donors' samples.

The CDR3 spells CASSLQGGPEAFF. The CDR3 nucleotides are TGCGCCAGCAGCCTACAGGGGGGACCTGAAGCTTTCTTT. The genes are TRBV4-1 and TRBJ1-1; 8 bases fit TRBD1. J was trimmed by 6 bases and V by 4 bases; bases with no gene match: 4. The germline gives CDR1 MGHRA, CDR2 YSYEKL. The CDR3 is 13 amino acids.